The rows below give T cell receptor beta chains drawn from one sample of a study of blood T cells in healthy people across ages. MiXCR, applied by TCRdb to the 5' RACE reads, yields one record per CDR3 protein. The table lists nearly 800,000 distinct CDR3 sequences, approximately 53% of them singletons. Material for sequencing was blood. The receptors were gathered from a man aged 40-55 years in good health. Each CDR3 is given with its conserved first and last residue. A D gene is named only where the DNA matches it firmly. Size is omitted from some rows. Given values are once, few, many or a class for expanded clones.

size: NA
length: 16
J: TRBJ2-7
D: NA
V: TRBV6-5
CDR3: CASKRRSGSLSYEQYF
DNA: TGTGCCAGCAAGAGACGGTCAGGGTCTCTCTCCTACGAGCAGTACTTC

size: NA
length: 16
J: TRBJ1-2
D: NA
V: TRBV18
CDR3: CASSRGPRGANYGYTF
DNA: TGTGCCAGCTCACGGGGACCGCGAGGAGCTAACTATGGCTACACCTTC

size: NA
length: 15
J: TRBJ2-3
D: NA
V: TRBV5-1
CDR3: CASSSSSPSTDTQYF
DNA: TGCGCCAGCAGCTCTAGCTCCCCTAGCACAGATACGCAGTATTTT

size: NA
length: 16
J: TRBJ2-2
D: NA
V: TRBV6-2/TRBV6-3
CDR3: CASSVDSTENTGELFF
DNA: TGTGCCAGCAGTGTCGATTCGACAGAGAACACCGGGGAGCTGTTTTTT

size: few
length: 14
J: TRBJ2-1
D: NA
V: TRBV7-2
CDR3: CASGGRLSYNEQFF
DNA: TGTGCCAGCGGAGGGCGGCTCTCCTACAATGAGCAGTTCTTC

size: many
length: 17
J: TRBJ2-1
D: NA
V: TRBV5-1
CDR3: CASSPATGIGSYNEQFF
DNA: TGCGCCAGCAGCCCGGCCACAGGGATTGGCTCCTACAATGAGCAGTTCTTC

size: many
length: 13
J: TRBJ1-2
D: TRBD1
V: TRBV12-3/TRBV12-4
CDR3: CASSPGTDYGYTF
DNA: TGTGCCAGCAGTCCCGGGACAGACTATGGCTACACCTTC

size: NA
length: 15
J: TRBJ1-1
D: NA
V: TRBV21-1
CDR3: CASIPGGIRSSEAFF
DNA: TGTGCCAGCATCCCTGGGGGGATTCGCAGCTCTGAAGCTTTCTTT

size: many
length: 16
J: TRBJ1-1
D: NA
V: TRBV7-2
CDR3: CASSLRIGRTNTEAFF
DNA: TGTGCCAGCAGCCTTAGGATAGGACGGACAAACACTGAAGCTTTCTTT

size: NA
length: 17
J: TRBJ2-5
D: TRBD2
V: TRBV12-3/TRBV12-4
CDR3: CASSFVSGRVLNNEQYF
DNA: TGTGCCAGCAGTTTTGTGAGCGGGAGGGTGTTAAACAATGAGCAGTACTTC

size: NA
length: 14
J: TRBJ2-5
D: TRBD1
V: TRBV2
CDR3: CASSPGTGIETQYF
DNA: TGTGCCAGCAGCCCCGGGACAGGAATAGAGACCCAGTACTTC

size: NA
length: 13
J: TRBJ1-1
D: NA
V: TRBV5-5
CDR3: CASRVHMNTEAFF
DNA: TGTGCCAGCAGGGTCCACATGAACACTGAAGCTTTCTTT

size: NA
length: 13
J: TRBJ2-1
D: TRBD2
V: TRBV15
CDR3: CATSRDYYNEQFF
DNA: TGTGCCACCAGTCGGGACTACTACAATGAGCAGTTCTTC

size: few
length: 13
J: TRBJ2-1
D: TRBD2
V: TRBV10-3
CDR3: CAISAGREDEQFF
DNA: TGTGCCATCAGTGCCGGGAGGGAAGATGAGCAGTTCTTC

size: NA
length: 12
J: TRBJ2-5
D: NA
V: TRBV10-3
CDR3: CATGTAQETQYF
DNA: TGTGCCACCGGGACTGCTCAAGAGACCCAGTACTTC

size: NA
length: 15
J: TRBJ2-5
D: TRBD1
V: TRBV4-1
CDR3: CASSHPQGALGTQYF
DNA: TGCGCCAGCAGCCATCCACAGGGGGCGTTGGGGACCCAGTACTTC

size: NA
length: 13
J: TRBJ2-2
D: NA
V: TRBV27
CDR3: CASSSSVAGELFF
DNA: TGTGCCAGCAGTTCAAGCGTCGCCGGGGAGCTGTTTTTT

size: NA
length: 18
J: TRBJ2-2
D: TRBD1
V: TRBV4-2
CDR3: CASSQDPTGGLYTGELFF
DNA: TGTGCCAGCAGCCAAGACCCGACAGGGGGCTTGTACACCGGGGAGCTGTTTTTT

size: NA
length: 15
J: TRBJ2-7
D: NA
V: TRBV10-3
CDR3: CAISESSSHSYEQYF
DNA: TGTGCCATCAGTGAGTCGAGTTCTCATTCCTACGAGCAGTACTTC

size: NA
length: 18
J: TRBJ2-1
D: TRBD2
V: TRBV27
CDR3: CASSPGASGRGSYNEQFF
DNA: TGTGCCAGCAGTCCTGGGGCTAGCGGGAGGGGGTCCTACAATGAGCAGTTCTTC

size: NA
length: 16
J: TRBJ2-5
D: NA
V: TRBV28
CDR3: CAGSLSMQGRIETQYF
DNA: TGTGCCGGCAGTTTATCGATGCAGGGAAGGATTGAGACCCAGTACTTC

size: NA
length: 17
J: TRBJ1-4
D: TRBD1
V: TRBV5-1
CDR3: CASSLGLGQGADEKLFF
DNA: TGCGCCAGCAGCTTGGGGCTTGGTCAGGGGGCGGATGAAAAACTGTTTTTT

size: few
length: 15
J: TRBJ2-3
D: NA
V: TRBV9
CDR3: CASSVDGEGTDTQYF
DNA: TGTGCCAGCAGCGTAGACGGGGAGGGCACAGATACGCAGTATTTT

size: NA
length: 16
J: TRBJ1-2
D: NA
V: TRBV5-1
CDR3: CASTLFGRGNLDGYTF
DNA: TGCGCCAGCACCCTATTCGGAAGGGGTAACTTAGATGGCTACACCTTC

size: NA
length: 14
J: TRBJ2-5
D: NA
V: TRBV28
CDR3: CASSSPDLRETQYF
DNA: TGTGCCAGCAGTTCCCCGGATTTGAGAGAGACCCAGTACTTC